This TCR beta chain was sequenced for a study of cytomegalovirus exposure and HLA in healthy donors. The primer mix had 60 Vbeta and 13 Jbeta primers. The table came from immunoSEQ multiplex PCR; TCRdb's copy has only in-frame clones and leaves some out. The table includes 160,000 or so clones, over 70% detected once. This clone was seen only a few times. The CDR3 is 14 amino acids. Trimming removed 7 bases from V and 2 bases from J, with 15 bases in between. From germline, CDR1 is MNHNS and CDR2 SASEGT. The chain joins TRBV6-1 to TRBJ2-7, with D possibly TRBD1 on 6 matching bases. The specimen was PBMCs. This sequence was found in a woman aged 45 to 65 in good health and CMV-seronegative. The CDR3 DNA reads TGTGCCAGCATCCAACGGGACACAACCTACGAGCAGTACTTC. Amino acid sequence: CASIQRDTTYEQYF.